A single sample gave rise to the 17 T cell receptor beta chains below, sequenced in a study of T cell responses to AZD1222 COVID-19 vaccine. TCRdb keeps only in-frame clones here, not all; method: immunoSEQ multiplex PCR. The sample consists of 95,000 to 150,000 clones, almost 95% of them appearing once. Sequenced material: peripheral blood, taken on day 0 of AZD1222 vaccination. The receptors derive from an adult in good health.

V is TRBV6-5 and J is TRBJ2-3; D not certain. CDR1 is MNHEY, CDR2 SVGAGI, per germline. V lost 6 bases to trimming and J lost 6 bases, with 16 bases between them. CDR3 length: 14 amino acids. CDR3: CASSYIVLADTQYF. CDR3 nucleotide sequence: TGTGCCAGCAGCTATATCGTCCTGGCTGATACGCAGTATTTT.

The chain links TRBV10-3 to TRBJ1-5; D is ambiguous. Germline loops: CDR1 ENHRY, CDR2 SYGVKD. The CDR3 has 12 residues. V lost 10 bases to trimming and J lost 1 base, with 8 bases between them. Here the CDR3 DNA reads TGTGCCACCTCGGACAGCAATCAGCCCCAGCATTTT. Protein product: CATSDSNQPQHF.

The genes are TRBV6-2 or TRBV6-3 and TRBJ1-5; D remains unclear. The CDR3 contains 14 residues. CDR1 and CDR2 from the germline V gene are MNHEY and SVGEGT. V was cut by 4 bases and J by 0 bases, with 7 bases left in between. The CDR3 DNA is TGTGCCAGCAGTTCAGGAAATAGCAATCAGCCCCAGCATTTT. Translation: CASSSGNSNQPQHF.

The J gene is TRBJ1-2, the V gene TRBV5-1; D is ambiguous. This CDR3 has 14 residues. Between the trimmed V and J ends, which lost 0 bases and 1 base, there was a span of 7 bases. Germline CDR1 is SGHRS and CDR2 is YFSETQ. The CDR3 spells CASSLDGFNYGYTF. DNA of the CDR3: TGCGCCAGCAGCTTGGACGGATTTAACTATGGCTACACCTTC.

The gene calls are TRBV12-3 or TRBV12-4 and TRBJ1-1; D gene unclear. Deletions cut 6 bases from V and 4 bases from J, with 9 bases between. CDR3 length: 12 amino acids. CDR3 sequence: CASRPWGTEAFF. DNA of the CDR3: TGTGCCAGCAGGCCCTGGGGCACTGAAGCTTTCTTT.

The chain recombines TRBV7-2 with TRBJ2-5; TRBD1 might be the D (5 bases). V shed 1 base and J shed 1 base, with 7 bases lying between them. This CDR3 spans 14 amino acids. CDR1 is SGHTA, CDR2 FQGNSA, per germline. The CDR3 loop is CASSLGGSQETQYF. The CDR3 nucleotides read TGTGCCAGCAGCTTAGGGGGCAGCCAAGAGACCCAGTACTTC.

This sequence joins TRBV30 and TRBJ2-1, with 8 bases matching TRBD2. In germline, CDR1 is GTSNPN, CDR2 SVGIG (reference sequence). This CDR3 spans 13 amino acids. Germline trimming cut 1 base from V and 7 bases from J; bases unmatched to any gene: 3. The CDR3 DNA reads TGTGCCTGGAGTGCTCGACTAGCGAATGAGCAGTTCTTC. Amino acid sequence: CAWSARLANEQFF.

The chain is built from TRBV27 and TRBJ2-1; D is perhaps TRBD1 or TRBD2 (7 bases each). Trimming took 5 bases from V and 8 from J, leaving 13 bases between them. This CDR3 spans 13 amino acids. Germline values: CDR1 MNHEY, CDR2 SMNVEV (reference sequence). Here the CDR3 DNA reads TGTGCCAGCAGTCGACAGGGAGGGCATGAGCAGTTCTTC. This encodes CASSRQGGHEQFF.

This chain connects TRBV7-9 to TRBJ2-3, with a possible D match to TRBD1 (5 bases). The germline gives CDR1 SEHNR, CDR2 FQNEAQ (reference sequence). Trimming removed 5 bases from V and 5 bases from J, with 20 bases in between. CDR3 length: 16 amino acids. CDR3 in DNA: TGTGCCAGCAGCAGCCCTAGGGGCGTCAAAGGAGATACGCAGTATTTT. It translates to CASSSPRGVKGDTQYF.

The DNA of the CDR3 is TGTGCCAGCAGTGGAGCGGGCGGCACAGATACGCAGTATTTT. It yields the protein CASSGAGGTDTQYF. The chain recombines TRBV2 with TRBJ2-3; weak D call: TRBD2 (6 bases). Germline V gene sequence: CDR1 SNHLY, CDR2 FYNNEI. The V gene lost 4 bases and the J gene lost 1 base, with 9 bases spanning the gap. This CDR3 has 14 residues.

V gene TRBV5-8 combines with J gene TRBJ2-7; no reliable D call. V shed 5 bases and J shed 2 bases, with 14 bases lying between them. This CDR3 is 14 amino acids long. In germline, CDR1 is SGHTS, CDR2 YDEGEE. The CDR3 sequence is CASRKNYGAYEQYF. CDR3 in DNA: TGTGCCAGCAGGAAGAACTATGGAGCCTACGAGCAGTACTTC.

This chain uses TRBV30 with TRBJ2-1; D may be TRBD2 (5 bases). In germline, CDR1 is GTSNPN, CDR2 SVGIG (reference sequence). V was pared by 1 base and J by 7 bases, with 11 bases between. CDR3 size: 13 residues. CDR3 protein: CAWSGGVRNEQFF. The CDR3 bases are TGTGCCTGGAGTGGGGGAGTGCGGAATGAGCAGTTCTTC.

The V gene is TRBV2, the J gene TRBJ1-2; D is ambiguous. The CDR3 contains 12 residues. Germline V gene lookup returns CDR1 SNHLY and CDR2 FYNNEI. Deletions cut 5 bases from V and 7 bases from J, with 11 bases between. The CDR3: CASSSDSVGYTF. The CDR3 bases are TGTGCCAGCAGTTCTGACTCAGTTGGCTACACCTTC.

Remarks on this clone: Within the sample, other DNA sequences also encode this same CDR3. The chain couples TRBV7-9 to TRBJ1-1; unclear D gene. This CDR3 contains 11 residues. V gave up 6 bases and J gave up 2 bases, with 4 bases separating them. In germline, CDR1 is SEHNR, CDR2 FQNEAQ (reference sequence). CDR3 DNA: TGTGCCAGCAGTTTAAACACTGAAGCTTTCTTT. Its translation: CASSLNTEAFF.

The chain joins TRBV27 to TRBJ1-2, with TRBD1 identical over 9 bases. The germline V gene has CDR1 MNHEY and CDR2 SMNVEV (reference sequence). The CDR3 is 14 amino acids. Unmatched junction bases numbered 9, after V lost 6 bases and J lost 7 bases. Here the CDR3 reads CASRGTGTIGGYTF. CDR3 sequence (DNA): TGTGCCAGCAGGGGGACAGGGACGATTGGTGGCTACACCTTC.

The chain combines TRBV10-1 with TRBJ2-2; 8 bases are a match to TRBD1. Germline values: CDR1 WNHNN, CDR2 SYGVQD (reference sequence). This CDR3 region has 16 residues. The junction had 10 bases not matched to a gene; V was cut back by 8 bases and J by 2 bases. DNA for the CDR3: TGCGCCAGCTTCAAAAGGGACAGGTCAAACACCGGGGAGCTGTTTTTT. Translating it yields CASFKRDRSNTGELFF.

The rearrangement uses TRBV2 and TRBJ1-2, with TRBD1 identical over 9 bases. The CDR3 extends over 15 amino acids. Germline CDR1 and CDR2: SNHLY and FYNNEI. With 5 bases clipped from V and 8 bases from J, the junction kept 12 bases outside the gene matches. Here the CDR3 reads CASSMGQGRSRGYTF. CDR3 coding DNA: TGTGCCAGCAGTATGGGACAGGGAAGGTCGCGAGGCTACACCTTC.